These 24 T cell receptor beta chains originate from one sample sequenced in a study of blood T cell repertoires in COVID-19 (dated by TCRdb to about 2020). Libraries were made using the immunoSEQ multiplex PCR assay. Entries here come from immuneACCESS through TCRdb and include only in-frame sequences with V and J called. Some clones fail to appear in such tables; in the studies checked, an unresolved V gene covers under half of the shortfall, and the cause of the remainder is unknown. In this sample the table shows nearly 45,000 clones, roughly 82% of which occur a single time. The ten largest clones capture 11% to 15% of the sample. Sequenced material: peripheral blood. These TCRs come from a human donor in a cohort sampled during active COVID-19.

V gene TRBV5-4 combines with J gene TRBJ2-1; 8 bases are a match to TRBD2. The CDR3 is 15 amino acids. CDR1 is SGHNT, CDR2 YYREEE, per germline (reference sequence). With 4 bases clipped from V and 5 bases from J, the junction kept 8 bases outside the gene matches. In DNA, the CDR3 is TGTGCCAGCAGCCCCGGGGGGGGCTCGGACAATGAGCAGTTCTTC. Encoded protein: CASSPGGGSDNEQFF.

The genes are TRBV7-2 and TRBJ2-1; D remains ambiguous. Between the trimmed V and J ends, which lost 8 bases and 2 bases, there was a span of 7 bases. This CDR3 has 12 amino acids. Germline loops: CDR1 SGHTA, CDR2 FQGNSA. The CDR3 nucleotides are TGTGCCAGCGGCCCCCCCTACAATGAGCAGTTCTTC. Residues: CASGPPYNEQFF.

About this clone itself: One end of the junction fails to match germline, which may point to a read error. The chain employs TRBV28 and TRBJ2-5; TRBD1 aligns across 8 bases. CDR1 and CDR2 (germline): MDHEN, SYDVKM. The CDR3 spans 12 residues. This chain's CDR3 is CASSLLSRDRHF. The CDR3 DNA sequence: TGTGCCAGCAGTTTATTATCCCGGGACAGGCACTTC.

The chain joins TRBV12-3 or TRBV12-4 to TRBJ1-2, with no clear D. V was clipped by 3 bases and J by 6 bases, with 8 bases between them. The CDR3 runs to 12 residues. The chain's CDR3 is CASSLSADGYTF. DNA of the CDR3: TGTGCCAGCAGTTTGTCGGCGGATGGCTACACCTTC.

J is TRBJ2-7 and V is TRBV5-1; 7 positions match TRBD2. V dropped 4 bases and J dropped 1; count of bases not matched to a gene: 17. The germline V gene encodes CDR1 SGHRS and CDR2 YFSETQ. The CDR3 is 18 amino acids. The CDR3 bases are TGCGCCAGCAGCGCCCAGGAATACGAGACTAGCCGGTCCTACGAGCAGTACTTC. The encoded protein is CASSAQEYETSRSYEQYF.

This clone was picked up a small number of times. The gene calls are TRBV12-3 or TRBV12-4 and TRBJ1-4; the D is unclear. Trimming removed 5 bases from V and 8 bases from J, with 12 bases in between. CDR3 length equals 13 residues. In nucleotides, the CDR3 is TGTGCCAGCAGTCCCTTTCGCGAGGAAAAACTGTTTTTT. Protein product: CASSPFREEKLFF.

The rearrangement joins TRBV12-5 to TRBJ2-7; possible D gene TRBD2, 6 bases. Between the trimmed V and J ends, which lost 9 bases and 4 bases, there was a span of 22 bases. Per the germline V gene, CDR1 is LGHNT and CDR2 is FRNRAP. The CDR3 spans 15 residues. In DNA, the CDR3 is TGTGCTAGCCTGGTTGTCCGGGAGCGCGGATACGAGCAGTACTTC. Amino acids: CASLVVRERGYEQYF. Full variable domain (missing parts from reference TRBV12-5 and TRBJ2-7): DARVTQTPRHKVTEMGQEVTMRCQPILGHNTVFWYRQTMMQGLELLAYFRNRAPLDDSGMPKDRFSAEMPDATLATLKIQPSEPRDSAVYFCASLVVRERGYEQYFGPGTRLTVT.

J is TRBJ1-2 and V is TRBV6-5; TRBD1 matches at 8 bases. Germline CDR1 is MNHEY and CDR2 is SVGAGI. V shed 6 bases and J 3 bases; nucleotides not matched to a gene: 3. This CDR3 is built from 13 residues. The DNA for the CDR3 is TGTGCCAGCAGATTGGACAGGGACTATGGCTACACCTTC. This encodes CASRLDRDYGYTF.

V gene TRBV9 combines with J gene TRBJ2-7; possibly TRBD1 for D (6 bases). Trimming shortened V by 4 bases and J by 3 bases, and 17 bases separated the two germline ends. There are 15 residues in the CDR3. CDR1 and CDR2 (germline): SGDLS, YYNGEE. The CDR3 coding sequence is TGTGCCAGCAGCCCTAACAGGGAAGCCGACTACGAGCAGTACTTC. The encoded protein is CASSPNREADYEQYF.

This clone was recorded only once. The chain uses TRBV24-1 and TRBJ2-5; 10 nucleotides align to TRBD2. The CDR3 length is 14 residues. The V and J ends lost 5 bases and 5 bases, in that order; junction bases with no gene match: 4. CDR1 and CDR2 from the germline V gene are KGHDR and SFDVKD. The CDR3 DNA sequence: TGTGCCACCAGTGGCGCTAGCGGGAGTGAGACCCAGTACTTC. Protein: CATSGASGSETQYF.

This clone was detected a few times. This chain uses TRBV28 with TRBJ1-5; TRBD1 matches at 10 bases. The CDR3 length is 16 residues. CDR1 and CDR2 (germline): MDHEN, SYDVKM. Trimming took 3 bases from V and 4 from J; bases not matched to a gene: 6. In DNA form, the CDR3 reads TGTGCCAGCAGTTTGACAGGGGGCGCGGAAAATCAGCCCCAGCATTTT. Residues: CASSLTGGAENQPQHF.

The V gene is TRBV5-8, the J gene TRBJ1-2; D is possibly TRBD1 (6 bases). The CDR3 loop spans 14 amino acids. Trimming removed 1 base from V and 4 bases from J, with 11 bases in between. Germline lookup yields CDR1 SGHTS and CDR2 YDEGEE. For the CDR3, the DNA is TGTGCCAGCAGCTTGATAGGCAGGGGCTATGGCTACACCTTC. Amino acids: CASSLIGRGYGYTF.

This chain uses TRBV11-2 with TRBJ2-1; tentative D call: TRBD2 (6 bases). Germline-derived CDR1 and CDR2 are SGHAT and FQNNGV. The CDR3 runs 14 residues. V gave up 0 bases and J gave up 7 bases, with 10 bases separating them. The CDR3 DNA is TGTGCCAGCAGCTTAGATCGCGGGAATAATGAGCAGTTCTTC. Its protein is CASSLDRGNNEQFF.

The chain has TRBV29-1 and TRBJ1-1; D unresolved. The CDR3 length is 13 residues. Between the trimmed V and J ends, which lost 7 bases and 1 base, there was a span of 13 bases. CDR1 is SQVTM and CDR2 is ANQGSEA in the germline V gene. CDR3 DNA: TGCAGCGGACGGCGGGCGGGGAACACTGAAGCTTTCTTT. This sequence encodes CSGRRAGNTEAFF.

CDR3 sequence: CASSSHGEVNNEQFF. As DNA, the CDR3 is TGTGCCAGCAGTTCCCACGGGGAAGTCAACAATGAGCAGTTCTTC. J is TRBJ2-1 and V is TRBV6-5; D is possibly TRBD2 (5 bases). CDR1 is MNHEY and CDR2 is SVGAGI in the germline V gene. The CDR3 loop spans 15 amino acids. V lost 4 bases to trimming and J lost 5 bases, with 15 bases between them.

In its sample, this clone was seen many times. The chain employs TRBV28 and TRBJ2-1; TRBD1 matches 9 bases. V lost 1 base to trimming and J lost 1 base; unmatched junction nucleotides: 2. Germline V gene sequence: CDR1 MDHEN, CDR2 SYDVKM. The length of the CDR3 is 16 residues. The CDR3 DNA is TGTGCCAGCAGTTTATCCGGGACAGGGTCCTACAATGAGCAGTTCTTC. Translating gives CASSLSGTGSYNEQFF.

The chain links TRBV5-1 to TRBJ2-7; D gene uncertain. The germline gives CDR1 SGHRS, CDR2 YFSETQ. V dropped 0 bases and J dropped 1 base, with 8 bases sitting between them. CDR3 size: 14 residues. This CDR3 reads CASSLAPESYEQYF. The CDR3 region has the DNA TGCGCCAGCAGCTTGGCCCCGGAGTCCTACGAGCAGTACTTC.

This clone is a singleton in its sample. V is TRBV5-4 and J is TRBJ2-1; 7 bases are a match to TRBD1. V trimming: 3 bases; J trimming: 6 bases; junction bases outside the gene matches: 6. This CDR3 spans 14 amino acids. Looked up from germline, CDR1 is SGHNT and CDR2 is YYREEE (reference sequence). The CDR3 region is CASSWGQIINEQFF. Here the CDR3 DNA reads TGTGCCAGCAGCTGGGGACAGATTATCAATGAGCAGTTCTTC.

The chain recombines TRBV5-6 with TRBJ1-2; 7 nucleotides line up with TRBD1. V trimming: 0 bases; J trimming: 8 bases; junction bases outside the gene matches: 4. This CDR3 has 13 residues. Germline CDR1 reads SGHDT; CDR2 reads YYEEEE. DNA of the CDR3: TGTGCCAGCAGCTTGGGTGGAGGGGGCGGCTACACCTTC. Translating gives CASSLGGGGGYTF.

This chain uses TRBV3-1 (or the pseudogene TRBV3-2) with TRBJ2-3; TRBD1 agrees at 8 bases. The CDR3 totals 14 residues. CDR1 and CDR2 from the germline V gene are LGHDT and YNNKEL (reference sequence). V lost 4 bases to trimming and J lost 4 bases; unmatched junction nucleotides: 4. This CDR3 is CASSLGQGSDTQYF. CDR3 DNA: TGTGCCAGCAGCCTTGGACAGGGATCAGATACGCAGTATTTT.

The chain joins TRBV5-1 to TRBJ1-2; D may be TRBD1 (5 bases). Germline CDR1 reads SGHRS; CDR2 reads YFSETQ. Trimming removed 7 bases at V and 8 bases at J, with 18 bases between. The CDR3 consists of 13 residues. DNA of the CDR3: TGCGCCAGCCGTCCCGAAGGGGCTTCGGGCTACACCTTC. It codes for CASRPEGASGYTF.

This clone occurred once. The chain joins TRBV28 to TRBJ1-1; 7 nucleotides match TRBD1. V trimming: 3 bases; J trimming: 5 bases; junction bases outside the gene matches: 9. Germline values: CDR1 MDHEN, CDR2 SYDVKM. The CDR3 is 15 amino acids. CDR3 amino acids: CASSFNRGRRTEAFF. As DNA, the CDR3 is TGTGCCAGCAGTTTTAACAGGGGAAGGAGGACTGAAGCTTTCTTT.

The V call is TRBV5-1, the J call TRBJ2-6; 11 nucleotides align to TRBD1. J was trimmed by 2 bases and V by 7 bases; bases with no gene match: 8. CDR3 size: 17 residues. From germline, CDR1 is SGHRS and CDR2 YFSETQ. The DNA for the CDR3 is TGCGCCAGCCAAACTGGACAGGGGGCAGCTGGGGCCAACGTCCTGACTTTC. Encoded protein: CASQTGQGAAGANVLTF.

The chain combines TRBV7-2 with TRBJ2-7; the match to TRBD2 covers 10 bases. The germline CDR1 and CDR2 sequences are SGHTA and FQGNSA. The CDR3 covers 14 residues. The ends lost 4 bases at V and 4 bases at J; junction bases unmatched: 4. In DNA, the CDR3 is TGTGCCAGCAGCTCGGGACTAGCGAAGTACGAGCAGTACTTC. Protein: CASSSGLAKYEQYF.